This TCR beta chain is from a study of early T cells in non-severe SARS-CoV-2 infection. Study in general: The sequenced material was bulk RNA from unsorted whole blood, and its chains were unpaired.

Study conclusions and caveats: The matching step, a VDJdb search, favored anti-spike CD8 responses and missed private and CD4 specificities.

Notes on this clonotype: Its specificity is unknown.

The protocol attached unique molecular identifiers to individual cDNA molecules. TCRdb reanalysed the 5' RACE reads using MiXCR and keeps one entry per CDR3 protein. Of fewer than 70,000 distinct CDR3 sequences in the sample, 3.5% to 6% were seen once. The source was whole blood, collected at baseline. The receptor's source is an adult who was a healthcare worker with PCR-confirmed SARS-CoV-2 infection or an uninfected control (not recorded which). The donor label of this sample is uncertain.

The CDR3 loop is CASSLHGDGANTEAFF. CDR3 DNA: TGCGCCAGCAGCTTGCACGGGGATGGAGCGAACACTGAAGCTTTCTTT. The genes are TRBV5-1 and TRBJ1-1; no clear D. Germline CDR1 SGHRS, CDR2 YFSETQ. This CDR3 comprises 16 residues. The V end lost 1 base, the J end lost 1 base, and 14 bases lay between the germline ends.